These 16 T cell receptor beta chains share one sample of origin, sequenced in a study of OX40 agonist ivuxolimab in advanced cancers. Assay: immunoSEQ multiplex PCR; the TCRdb copy retains only in-frame clones and omits some. Found here are tens of thousands of clones, about 91% of them singletons; the top ten hold about 0.31%. The sample was CD4+ or CD8+ T cells sorted from blood, taken in a trial of the OX40 agonist ivuxolimab. The receptors come from an adult with an advanced solid tumor such as melanoma, head and neck, liver or kidney cancer.

V usage is TRBV29-1 and J usage is TRBJ2-5, with D tentatively TRBD2 (5 bases). Germline V lookup: CDR1 SQVTM, CDR2 ANQGSEA. The germline V and J ends were trimmed by 6 bases and 5 bases, with 13 bases remaining between them. This CDR3 spans 12 amino acids. Written as DNA, the CDR3 is TGCAGCGTCCCTACTAGAGAGGAGACCCAGTACTTC. It is translated as CSVPTREETQYF.

The chain has TRBV7-8 and TRBJ2-7, with 13 bases aligning to TRBD2. The germline V gene has CDR1 SGHVS and CDR2 FQNEAQ. The CDR3 is made up of 15 amino acids. The trim removed 5 bases at V and 9 bases at J, leaving 10 bases unmatched. The CDR3 DNA is TGTGCCAGCAGCACCCGGACTAGCGGGAGAACGATGCAGTACTTC. This translates into CASSTRTSGRTMQYF.

The J gene is TRBJ2-7, the V gene TRBV5-5; 8 bases fit TRBD1. CDR1 and CDR2 from the germline V gene are SGHKS and YYEKEE (reference sequence). The CDR3 consists of 15 residues. The V gene end was trimmed by 9 bases and the J gene end by 2 bases; junction bases not matched to a gene: 13. The CDR3, as DNA: TGTGCCACCTCCACCGGACAGGGATTTGCCTACGAGCAGTACTTC. Amino acids: CATSTGQGFAYEQYF.

This sequence joins TRBV25-1 and TRBJ2-2; D not certain. This CDR3 has 12 residues. V lost 3 bases and J lost 7, with 6 bases in between. The germline CDR1 and CDR2 sequences are MGHDK and SYGVNS. The CDR3 here is CASSDLLGELFF. The DNA of the CDR3 is TGTGCCAGCAGTGATCTGCTCGGGGAGCTGTTTTTT.

J is TRBJ1-5 and V is TRBV27; unclear D gene. The CDR3 contains 14 residues. Germline V gene lookup returns CDR1 MNHEY and CDR2 SMNVEV (reference sequence). V lost 8 bases and J 0 bases, leaving 11 bases between the germline ends. The DNA of the CDR3 is TGTGCCAGCGCTTCGGGGTCTAGCAATCAGCCCCAGCATTTT. This translates into CASASGSSNQPQHF.

The chain is built from TRBV5-1 and TRBJ2-1; 9 bases are shared with TRBD1. Germline CDR1 reads SGHRS; CDR2 reads YFSETQ. The CDR3 has 17 amino acids. With V trimmed by 3 bases and J by 4 bases, 11 bases remained unmatched. The CDR3: CASSWGDRALEYNEQFF. CDR3 nucleotide sequence: TGCGCCAGCAGCTGGGGGGACAGGGCTCTTGAATACAATGAGCAGTTCTTC. The full variable domain, rest sourced from reference TRBV5-1 and TRBJ2-1, is KAGVTQTPRYLIKTRGQQVTLSCSPISGHRSVSWYQQTPGQGLQFLFEYFSETQRNKGNFPGRFSGRQFSNSRSEMNVSTLELGDSALYLCASSWGDRALEYNEQFFGPGTRLTVL.

J is TRBJ2-7 and V is TRBV4-1; unclear D gene. This CDR3 region has 13 residues. Looked up from germline, CDR1 is MGHRA and CDR2 is YSYEKL. The germline V and J ends were trimmed by 1 base and 1 base, with 5 bases remaining between them. CDR3 amino acids: CASSQAGSYEQYF. The CDR3 bases are TGCGCCAGCAGCCAAGCTGGTTCCTACGAGCAGTACTTC.

The rearrangement uses TRBV10-3 and TRBJ2-5; D perhaps matches TRBD1 (6 bases). The CDR3 runs 16 residues. CDR1 ENHRY and CDR2 SYGVKD come from the germline V gene. V gave up 4 bases and J gave up 2 bases, with 17 bases separating them. In DNA form, the CDR3 reads TGTGCCATCAGTGGGGGGCTAGCAGGACCGCAAGAGACCCAGTACTTC. It codes for CAISGGLAGPQETQYF.

V usage is TRBV11-2 and J usage is TRBJ2-3; the match to TRBD1 covers 8 bases. The CDR3 covers 15 residues. Trimming took 5 bases from V and 8 from J; bases not matched to a gene: 12. CDR1 is SGHAT, CDR2 FQNNGV, per germline. The CDR3 DNA reads as TGTGCCAGCAGCACGACGAGACAGGGGCGATTTACGCAGTATTTT. This sequence encodes CASSTTRQGRFTQYF.

The chain couples TRBV5-1 to TRBJ2-7; D may be TRBD2 (6 bases). The CDR3 sequence is 15 residues long. CDR1 and CDR2 from the germline V gene are SGHRS and YFSETQ. Trimming took off 4 bases at V and 4 bases at J, with 18 bases between the two ends. The CDR3 spells CASSPEGLGGYEQYF. The CDR3, as DNA: TGCGCCAGCAGCCCCGAGGGGCTTGGGGGGTACGAGCAGTACTTC.

The gene calls are TRBV5-1 and TRBJ2-7; D is unresolved. Germline CDR1 and CDR2: SGHRS and YFSETQ. Between the trimmed V and J ends, which lost 4 bases and 0 bases, there was a span of 5 bases. The CDR3 runs 12 residues. The chain's CDR3 is CASSEVSYEQYF. CDR3 sequence (DNA): TGCGCCAGCAGCGAGGTCTCCTACGAGCAGTACTTC.

This clone occurred a few times. The chain links TRBV7-2 to TRBJ1-3; perhaps TRBD1 as D (5 bases). The CDR3 has 15 amino acids. The germline gives CDR1 SGHTA, CDR2 FQGNSA. Trimming took off 5 bases at V and 0 bases at J, with 11 bases between the two ends. The CDR3 region is CASSPRGDSGNTIYF. The CDR3 DNA reads as TGTGCCAGCAGCCCTCGAGGGGACTCTGGAAACACCATATATTTT.

The rearrangement joins TRBV6-5 to TRBJ2-7; 9 bases are a match to TRBD2. V dropped 0 bases and J dropped 2; count of bases not matched to a gene: 5. The CDR3 covers 16 residues. CDR1 and CDR2 from the germline V gene are MNHEY and SVGAGI. The CDR3 spells CASSYSKAGGPYEQYF. CDR3 sequence (DNA): TGTGCCAGCAGTTACTCGAAGGCGGGAGGGCCCTACGAGCAGTACTTC.

This chain connects TRBV28 to TRBJ2-2; TRBD1 matches 7 bases. CDR1 is MDHEN, CDR2 SYDVKM, per germline. The length of the CDR3 is 15 residues. Losses at the gene ends were 6 bases for V and 0 bases for J; bases not matched to a gene: 4. The CDR3 DNA follows: TGTGCCAGCAGCCGACAGGGATCGAACACCGGGGAGCTGTTTTTT. Its protein product is CASSRQGSNTGELFF.

This rearrangement joins TRBV19 to TRBJ1-5; D ambiguous. The germline V gene has CDR1 LNHDA and CDR2 SQIVND (reference sequence). Trimming took 3 bases from V and 6 from J, leaving 6 bases between them. The CDR3 covers 12 residues. The CDR3 DNA sequence: TGTGCCAGTAGTATGGCCCCTCAGCCCCAGCATTTT. Residues: CASSMAPQPQHF. The variable domain in full, with the rest retrieved from reference TRBV19 and TRBJ1-5, is DGGITQSPKYLFRKEGQNVTLSCEQNLNHDAMYWYRQDPGQGLRLIYYSQIVNDFQKGDIAEGYSVSREKKESFPLTVTSAQKNPTAFYLCASSMAPQPQHFGDGTRLSIL.

The chain uses TRBV27 and TRBJ2-7, with TRBD2 identical over 10 bases. CDR1 and CDR2 (germline): MNHEY, SMNVEV (reference sequence). The CDR3 runs 14 residues. V was pared by 5 bases and J by 2 bases, with 3 bases of the junction left unmatched. This chain's CDR3 is CASSAGLAAYEQYF. The CDR3 DNA reads as TGTGCCAGCAGTGCAGGACTAGCGGCCTACGAGCAGTACTTC.